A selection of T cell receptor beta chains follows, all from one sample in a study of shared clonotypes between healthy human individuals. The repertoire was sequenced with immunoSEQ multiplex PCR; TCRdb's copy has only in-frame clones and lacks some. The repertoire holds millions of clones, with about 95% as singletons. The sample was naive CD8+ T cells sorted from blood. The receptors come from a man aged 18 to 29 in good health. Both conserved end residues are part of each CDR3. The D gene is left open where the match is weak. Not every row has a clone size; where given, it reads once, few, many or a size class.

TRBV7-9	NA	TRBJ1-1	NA	TGTGCCAGCAGCTTCTCCCGGGGGCTATTGGATGAAGCTTTCTTT	CASSFSRGLLDEAFF
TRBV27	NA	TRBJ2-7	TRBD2	TGTGCCAGCAGTTTCAGCGGGGTTGGCTACGAGCAGTACTTC	CASSFSGVGYEQYF
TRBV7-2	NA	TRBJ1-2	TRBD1	TGTGCCAGCAGCTTTCAGGGGGTGGACTATGGCTACACCTTC	CASSFQGVDYGYTF
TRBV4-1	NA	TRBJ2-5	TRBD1	TGCGCCAGCAGCCGGACCGGGACAGGAAAGGGAGAGACCCAGTACTTC	CASSRTGTGKGETQYF
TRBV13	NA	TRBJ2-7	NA	TGTGCCAGCAGGGAGGGGCGAGGCGAGCAGTACTTC	CASREGRGEQYF
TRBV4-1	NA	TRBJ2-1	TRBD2	TGCGCCAGCAGCCAAGATCAGGGCGGGGGGGCTAGGAATGAGCAGTTCTTC	CASSQDQGGGARNEQFF
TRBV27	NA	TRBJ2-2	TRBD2	TGTGCCAGCAGTCCCCCACGGTCAGCGGGGGGGATTATCGGGGAGCTGTTTTTT	CASSPPRSAGGIIGELFF
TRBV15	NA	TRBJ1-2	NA	TGTGCCACCAGCAGGGGAGCGGTTGAGGTTGACTATGGCTACACCTTC	CATSRGAVEVDYGYTF
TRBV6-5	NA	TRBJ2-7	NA	TGTGCCAGCAGTTACTCGAGGGTGTTCGCCTACGAGCAGTACTTC	CASSYSRVFAYEQYF
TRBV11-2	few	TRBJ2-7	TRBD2	TGTGCCAGCAGCTTAGTGGTTTCTAGCGGGTCGTTCTACGAGCAGTACTTC	CASSLVVSSGSFYEQYF
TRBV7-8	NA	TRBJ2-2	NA	TGTGCCAGCACCCGAGGGGCGGACGGGGAGCTGTTTTTT	CASTRGADGELFF
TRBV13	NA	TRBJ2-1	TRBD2	TGTGCCAGCGGGGAGGGGCTAGCGACTACCTACAATGAGCAGTTCTTC	CASGEGLATTYNEQFF
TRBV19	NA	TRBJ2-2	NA	TGTGCCAGTAGTATTGGAGAGACCGGGGAGCTGTTTTTT	CASSIGETGELFF
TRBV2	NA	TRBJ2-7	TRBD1	TGTGCCAGCAGACCATACTGGGACAGGGAATTCAATAGTGGTCGCTACGAGCAGTACTTC	CASRPYWDREFNSGRYEQYF
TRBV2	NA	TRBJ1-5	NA	TGTGCCAGCAGTGAAGCGCTTGCAGGGGTAGGAGTCGATCAGCCCCAGCATTTT	CASSEALAGVGVDQPQHF
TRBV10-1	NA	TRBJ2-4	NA	TGCGCCAGCATCCTTCCTCTGGCAGGGCAAAAATTGGACAACATTCAGTACTTC	CASILPLAGQKLDNIQYF
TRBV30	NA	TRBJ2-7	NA	TGTGCCTGGAGTGAGTCGGCAGGGATCGGCGAGCAGTACTTC	CAWSESAGIGEQYF
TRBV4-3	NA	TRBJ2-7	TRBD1	TGCGCCAGCAGCCAAAATCCCCTGGGGGCAGGGGGATACGAGCAGTACTTC	CASSQNPLGAGGYEQYF
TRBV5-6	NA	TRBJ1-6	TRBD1	TGTGCCAGCAGCCCCATGACAGGGGGCCCCCCAGCGCCCCTCCACTTT	CASSPMTGGPPAPLHF
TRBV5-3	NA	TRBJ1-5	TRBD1	TGTGCCAGAAGACCAGGGACAGACAATCAGCCCCAGCATTTT	CARRPGTDNQPQHF
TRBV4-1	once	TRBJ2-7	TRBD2	TGCGCCAGCAGCCAAGATCAACCCGGCTTAGCGGGGGGCCTGACGGGAGGGCAGTACTTC	CASSQDQPGLAGGLTGGQYF
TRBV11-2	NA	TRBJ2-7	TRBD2	TGTGCCAGCAGCCTGGGACTAGCGGGAGTGTACGAGCAGTACTTC	CASSLGLAGVYEQYF
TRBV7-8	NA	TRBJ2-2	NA	TGTGCCAGCAGGGGTGGAGGGGGCTTGATCACCGGGGAGCTGTTTTTT	CASRGGGGLITGELFF
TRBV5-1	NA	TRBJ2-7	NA	TGCGCCAGCAGCTTAAGGCCCAGGGAGGGGGAAAACGAGCAGTACTTC	CASSLRPREGENEQYF